The clone carrying this T cell receptor (beta chain) has a handful of counts. These data come from a study of blood T cell repertoires in COVID-19. From germline, CDR1 is LNHDA and CDR2 SQIVND (reference sequence). The CDR3 covers 15 residues. V gave up 6 bases and J gave up 3 bases; unmatched junction bases: 9. TCRdb's copy holds only in-frame clones and misses some; the assay was immunoSEQ multiplex PCR. The profile shows tens of thousands of clones, about 88% of them singletons. Sequencing was carried out using peripheral blood. This clonotype was sampled from a human donor in a cohort sampled during active COVID-19. The chain employs TRBV19 and TRBJ1-1, with TRBD1 matching 8 bases. CDR3 in amino acids: CASSTTGVGDTEAFF. Here the CDR3 DNA reads TGTGCCAGTAGCACGACAGGGGTTGGGGACACTGAAGCTTTCTTT. The whole variable domain, remainder taken from reference TRBV19 and TRBJ1-1, is DGGITQSPKYLFRKEGQNVTLSCEQNLNHDAMYWYRQDPGQGLRLIYYSQIVNDFQKGDIAEGYSVSREKKESFPLTVTSAQKNPTAFYLCASSTTGVGDTEAFFGQGTRLTVV.